Below are 27 T cell receptor beta chains sequenced from a single sample in a study of HIV-infected patients and healthy controls. About 500 ng RNA was reverse transcribed with alpha and beta constant-region primers. Alpha and beta chain libraries were made separately by chain-specific third strand synthesis with multiplexing indices. TCRdb reanalysed the 5' RACE reads using MiXCR and keeps one entry per CDR3 protein. The repertoire has some 9,800 distinct CDR3 sequences, 7.5% to 9% of them found once; the top ten carry 3% to 4%. Whole blood was used without fractionation, so all unsorted peripheral T cells were included. The sample taken for sequencing was blood. Source of these receptors: an adult in good health.

V and J are TRBV19 and TRBJ1-2; no reliable D call. This CDR3 has 14 residues. The germline CDR1 and CDR2 sequences are LNHDA and SQIVND (reference sequence). The V gene lost 0 bases and the J gene lost 4 bases, with 9 bases spanning the gap. The CDR3 DNA follows: TGTGCCAGTAGTATAGAATCGGCAGCCTATGGCTACACCTTC. This translates into CASSIESAAYGYTF.

In its sample, this clonotype ranks as medium-sized. This CDR3 is CASSVSPGLAGGQSSYNEQFF. Written as DNA, the CDR3 is TGTGCCAGCTCCGTTTCCCCGGGACTAGCGGGGGGGCAGAGCTCCTACAATGAGCAGTTCTTC. J is TRBJ2-1 and V is TRBV12-3 or TRBV12-4; 16 nucleotides agree with TRBD2. Trimming at V came to 8 bases and at J to 0 bases, leaving 16 bases not matched to a gene. This CDR3 region has 21 residues.

This sequence joins TRBV11-2 and TRBJ2-7; TRBD1 is a possible D gene (6 bases). Germline loops: CDR1 SGHAT, CDR2 FQNNGV. The CDR3 contains 12 residues. V was shortened by 4 bases and J by 6 bases, with 10 bases between the two germline ends. As DNA, the CDR3 is TGTGCCAGCAGCTCGGACAGTAGCGAGCAGTACTTC. Amino acid sequence: CASSSDSSEQYF.

This clonotype has only a few counts. The CDR3 reads CSARDRLVQGTQYF. The CDR3 nucleotides read TGCAGTGCTAGAGATCGACTAGTTCAGGGGACCCAGTACTTC. The V call is TRBV20-1, the J call TRBJ2-5; the D gene is possibly TRBD2 (6 bases). The CDR3 consists of 14 residues. The V gene lost 0 bases and the J gene lost 7 bases, with 15 bases spanning the gap. Germline loops: CDR1 DFQATT, CDR2 SNEGSKA (reference sequence).

V gene TRBV5-1 combines with J gene TRBJ2-7; no reliable D call. V lost 0 bases, J lost 3 bases, and 13 bases lay in between. The CDR3 totals 15 residues. The germline V gene encodes CDR1 SGHRS and CDR2 YFSETQ. The CDR3 here is CASSLGDTQFYEQYF. The CDR3 nucleotides are TGCGCCAGCAGCTTGGGCGATACCCAATTCTACGAGCAGTACTTC.

This clonotype is deemed medium-sized. CDR3 residues: CASSLSGTRWGEAFF. CDR3 nucleotide sequence: TGTGCCAGCAGTCTTTCCGGGACACGCTGGGGGGAAGCTTTCTTT. The rearrangement links TRBV12-3 or TRBV12-4 to TRBJ1-1; D might be TRBD1 (6 bases). This CDR3 region has 15 residues. Trimming pared 5 bases from V and 8 bases from J, leaving 21 bases between.

This clonotype is medium-sized by share. The chain links TRBV29-1 to TRBJ1-1, with 8 bases fitting TRBD1. With V trimmed by 3 bases and J by 0 bases, 9 bases remained unmatched. Germline-derived CDR1 and CDR2 are SQVTM and ANQGSEA. The CDR3 length is 16 residues. CDR3 amino acids: CSVEDRAYPMNTEAFF. Here the CDR3 DNA reads TGCAGCGTTGAGGACAGGGCCTACCCCATGAACACTGAAGCTTTCTTT.

This clonotype is deemed medium-sized (0.01 to 0.1%). The rearrangement links TRBV5-1 to TRBJ1-5; D is uncertain. This CDR3 is built from 14 residues. Between the trimmed V and J ends, which lost 1 base and 3 bases, there was a span of 8 bases. Germline lookup yields CDR1 SGHRS and CDR2 YFSETQ. CDR3 nucleotides: TGCGCCAGCAGCTTGTGGCCGGACAATCAGCCCCAGCATTTT. This codes for CASSLWPDNQPQHF.

This clonotype has at least ten counts. The chain employs TRBV18 and TRBJ1-3; no firm D call. Germline V gene sequence: CDR1 KGHSH, CDR2 LQKENI. This CDR3 comprises 18 residues. V was trimmed by 2 bases and J by 0 bases, leaving 17 bases between them. The CDR3 nucleotides are TGTGCCAGCTCACCAATTAGTTCGGGTCAGCTCTCTGGAAACACCATATATTTT. Translating gives CASSPISSGQLSGNTIYF.

This clonotype was picked up a small number of times. This chain uses TRBV4-1 with TRBJ2-2, with 9 bases matching TRBD2. Germline V gene data show CDR1 as MGHRA and CDR2 as YSYEKL. The CDR3 runs to 17 residues. Germline trimming cut 2 bases from V and 4 bases from J; bases unmatched to any gene: 8. The CDR3 loop reads CASSQTTGTSFTGELFF. The DNA of the CDR3 is TGCGCCAGCAGCCAAACGACCGGGACTAGCTTCACCGGGGAGCTGTTTTTT.

By share, this clonotype counts as medium-sized (0.01 to 0.1%). The genes are TRBV4-1 and TRBJ1-2, with no clear D. Germline V gene data show CDR1 as MGHRA and CDR2 as YSYEKL. CDR3 length equals 14 residues. Between the trimmed V and J ends, which lost 0 bases and 8 bases, there was a span of 13 bases. CDR3 sequence: CASSQDSPVSGYTF. The DNA of the CDR3 is TGCGCCAGCAGCCAAGATAGCCCAGTTTCCGGCTACACCTTC.

V and J are TRBV6-6 and TRBJ2-3, with TRBD2 matching 12 bases. Germline assignment: CDR1 MNHNY and CDR2 SVGAGI (reference sequence). This CDR3 has 15 amino acids. The trim removed 6 bases at V and 1 base at J, leaving 2 bases unmatched. The CDR3 here is CASRLAGGGTDTQYF. The CDR3, as DNA: TGTGCCAGCAGACTAGCGGGGGGCGGCACAGATACGCAGTATTTT.

This clonotype came up many times. The chain joins TRBV6-1 to TRBJ2-7; D uncertain. The V gene lost 2 bases and the J gene lost 0 bases, with 14 bases spanning the gap. The CDR3 runs to 16 residues. The germline V gene has CDR1 MNHNS and CDR2 SASEGT. CDR3 protein: CASSERVSGSSYEQYF. The CDR3 region has the DNA TGTGCCAGCAGTGAAAGAGTGTCAGGTAGCTCCTACGAGCAGTACTTC.

The V call is TRBV20-1, the J call TRBJ2-5, with 8 bases that match TRBD2. CDR1 and CDR2 (germline): DFQATT, SNEGSKA (reference sequence). The CDR3 covers 13 residues. Trimming at V came to 1 base and at J to 7 bases, leaving 5 bases not matched to a gene. CDR3 coding DNA: TGCAGTGCTAGAGTTATTCTAGCGGGGACCCAGTACTTC. It specifies CSARVILAGTQYF.

This clonotype has just a few counts. The rearrangement joins TRBV7-2 to TRBJ2-3; D is perhaps TRBD1 or TRBD2 (5 bases each). Germline CDR1 is SGHTA and CDR2 is FQGNSA. Deletions cut 3 bases from V and 6 bases from J, with 10 bases between. The CDR3 has 13 amino acids. CDR3 DNA sequence: TGTGCCAGCAGCTTGGGGGAATTCGATACGCAGTATTTT. Its translation: CASSLGEFDTQYF.

CDR3 DNA: TGCAGTGCCAAGACTAGCCTGGGGATCCAAGAGACCCAGTACTTC. Its protein product is CSAKTSLGIQETQYF. The genes are TRBV20-1 and TRBJ2-5; 7 positions agree with TRBD2. CDR3 size: 15 residues. V was pared by 6 bases and J by 1 base, with 11 bases of the junction left unmatched. Germline CDR1 DFQATT, CDR2 SNEGSKA (reference sequence).

By share of the sample, this clonotype is medium-sized. This chain links TRBV3-1 with TRBJ1-1, with unresolved D. The V and J ends lost 2 bases and 0 bases respectively, with 13 bases between them. The CDR3 length is 16 residues. Germline values: CDR1 LGHDT, CDR2 YNNKEL (reference sequence). In DNA form, the CDR3 reads TGTGCCAGCAGCCAATCTGACCGGGCTATGAACACTGAAGCTTTCTTT. It codes for CASSQSDRAMNTEAFF.

This clonotype is medium-sized in the sample. V is TRBV6-5 and J is TRBJ2-5, with TRBD1 matching 8 bases. The CDR3 sequence is 13 residues long. With 6 bases clipped from V and 5 bases from J, the junction kept 5 bases outside the gene matches. CDR1 and CDR2 from the germline V gene are MNHEY and SVGAGI. The CDR3 DNA sequence: TGTGCCAGCAGATCAGGGGGCGTTGAGACCCAGTACTTC. It specifies CASRSGGVETQYF.

In this sample, this clonotype turned up many times. The chain couples TRBV6-1 to TRBJ2-2; TRBD2 aligns across 16 bases. Per germline, CDR1 MNHNS and CDR2 SASEGT. The CDR3 runs 18 residues. The J segment lost 2 bases and the V segment lost 6 bases, leaving 6 bases of the junction unmatched. The CDR3 DNA follows: TGTGCCAGCAGCGGGACTAGCGGGGGGGCTTATAACACCGGGGAGCTGTTTTTT. It codes for CASSGTSGGAYNTGELFF.

This clonotype is classed as medium-sized. This chain connects TRBV24-1 to TRBJ2-3, with TRBD2 matching over 7 bases. Germline V gives CDR1 KGHDR, CDR2 SFDVKD. V was pared by 3 bases and J by 7 bases, with 6 bases of the junction left unmatched. There are 14 residues in the CDR3. CDR3 DNA: TGTGCCACCAGTGATAGCGGGGCCACCCATACGCAGTATTTT. Residues: CATSDSGATHTQYF.

This clonotype has ten or more counts. This chain uses TRBV5-6 with TRBJ2-7; tentatively, D is TRBD2 (6 bases). V gave up 4 bases and J gave up 6 bases, with 20 bases separating them. Germline V gene data show CDR1 as SGHDT and CDR2 as YYEEEE. The CDR3 is 15 residues long. The CDR3 bases are TGTGCCAGCAGCACTGAGGGACTGCGAGGGTCCGAGCAGTACTTC. Its protein product is CASSTEGLRGSEQYF.

This clonotype is termed medium-sized (0.01 to 0.1%). The CDR3 sequence is CASSLGGGNQPQHF. CDR3 in DNA: TGTGCCAGCAGTTTAGGGGGAGGCAATCAGCCCCAGCATTTT. This rearrangement joins TRBV12-3 or TRBV12-4 to TRBJ1-5; D ambiguous. With 1 base removed from V and 2 bases from J, the gap between germline ends came to 6 bases. The CDR3 length is 14 residues.

This clonotype was seen a few times. V and J are TRBV5-1 and TRBJ1-1; D remains unclear. CDR1 SGHRS and CDR2 YFSETQ come from the germline V gene. The CDR3 runs 14 residues. V was cut by 0 bases and J by 7 bases, with 13 bases left in between. This CDR3 reads CASSLVQKEGEAFF. Written as DNA, the CDR3 is TGCGCCAGCAGCTTGGTTCAGAAGGAAGGTGAAGCTTTCTTT.

Judged by abundance, this clonotype is medium-sized (0.01 to 0.1%). This sequence joins TRBV13 and TRBJ1-3, with 7 bases fitting TRBD1. V lost 6 bases and J lost 10; bases outside the gene matches: 6. The CDR3 runs 12 residues. Germline V CDR1 and CDR2: PRHDT, FYEKMQ (reference sequence). This chain's CDR3 is CASRQTQGTIYF. CDR3 sequence (DNA): TGTGCCAGCAGACAAACACAGGGGACCATATATTTT.

V and J are TRBV20-1 and TRBJ2-7; D unclear. The CDR3 consists of 12 residues. The V end was cut by 7 bases, the J end by 3 bases, with 13 bases between. Germline V lookup: CDR1 DFQATT, CDR2 SNEGSKA (reference sequence). The CDR3 spells CSVKRQSYEQYF. In DNA, the CDR3 is TGCAGTGTAAAGAGGCAGAGCTACGAGCAGTACTTC.

In this sample, this clonotype turned up many times. V is TRBV15 and J is TRBJ1-1, with 9 bases matching TRBD1. The CDR3 is made up of 16 amino acids. Germline V gene lookup returns CDR1 LNHNV and CDR2 YYDKDF (reference sequence). With V trimmed by 2 bases and J by 0 bases, 4 bases remained unmatched. CDR3 loop: CATSRPGTGMNTEAFF. CDR3 nucleotide sequence: TGTGCCACCAGCAGACCTGGGACAGGGATGAACACTGAAGCTTTCTTT.

The chain employs TRBV19 and TRBJ1-6, with D perhaps matching TRBD1 (5 bases). The CDR3 loop spans 14 amino acids. Germline-derived CDR1 and CDR2 are LNHDA and SQIVND (reference sequence). V was shortened by 5 bases and J by 5 bases, with 10 bases between the two germline ends. DNA of the CDR3: TGTGCCAGTAGTTGGACATGGAATAATTCACCCCTCCACTTT. Residues: CASSWTWNNSPLHF. The full variable domain, in which reference TRBV19 and TRBJ1-6 provide the parts outside the CDR3, is DGGITQSPKYLFRKEGQNVTLSCEQNLNHDAMYWYRQDPGQGLRLIYYSQIVNDFQKGDIAEGYSVSREKKESFPLTVTSAQKNPTAFYLCASSWTWNNSPLHFGNGTRLTVT.